This T cell receptor beta chain comes out of a study of T cell clones after liver transplantation (dated by TCRdb to the late 2010s). At the level of the whole study: Samples were obtained from ITN030ST, a randomized trial in which withdrawal of immunosuppression was attempted within 2 years of liver transplantation. Third party-reactive TCRbeta sequences from pre-transplant MLRs were also identified as an antigen-independent comparator for donor-reactive sequences. Tolerance meant complete immunosuppression withdrawal for at least one year without liver enzymes rising beyond twice the upper limit of normal. Subjects received no induction therapy and standard immunosuppression until randomization at 12-24 months post-transplant. Three of the eight recipients were HCV-positive; the others were transplanted for non-autoimmune, non-viral indications. Blood samples were collected pre-transplant, pre-randomization before withdrawal, and post-randomization after either full withdrawal or failed withdrawal. Of the 8 liver transplant recipients making up the studied cohort, 3 were classified as tolerant and 5 as non-tolerant. Donor-reactive T cell clones were identified using TCRbeta sequencing after a pre-transplant mixed lymphocyte reaction and were then followed in post-transplant blood. Broader findings and caveats from the paper: In a couple of subjects, low numbers of available donor cells limited the measurable donor-reactive repertoire. Donor-reactive sequences decreased more than third party-reactive sequences, which suggests partial antigen-specific deletion that was not related to withdrawal success. When repertoire turnover was taken into account, detection of donor-reactive sequences was significantly reduced in 7 of 8 subjects for CD4 and in 8 of 8 subjects for CD8. The conclusions were preliminary, being limited by small, heterogeneous patient numbers and by non-standardized post-transplant time points. Circulating donor-reactive CD4 TCRbeta sequences fell significantly post-transplant in most of the 8 subjects, irrespective of tolerance or HCV status. Since no allograft tissue specimens were available, donor-reactive T cells may have migrated into the graft instead of being deleted.

High-throughput TCRbeta CDR3 sequencing of frozen genomic DNA was performed by immunoSEQ, including PCR amplification, mapping, bias correction and internal controls. Per the source publication's procedure: Productive rearrangements were kept, and unique TCRbeta sequences were defined by CDR3 nucleotide sequence plus V and J gene. For a sequence to be called donor-reactive, it needed a frequency of at least 0.01% and at least 5-fold expansion in CFSE-low cells compared with unstimulated pre-transplant cells. Minimum frequency thresholds were set for each subject on the basis of the unstimulated sample with the lowest template count, so that a detection power of at least 90% was ensured. Jensen-Shannon divergence between the top 1000 TCRbeta sequences after and before transplant was used to measure repertoire turnover. Changes in detection of donor-reactive sequences were tested with two-sided Fisher's exact tests. Imported from immuneACCESS, the table was reduced by TCRdb to in-frame sequences with V and J called. These copies leave out some clones; in studies compared against another copy, an unresolved V gene accounts for under half, and the cause of the remainder is not known. That table is the source of V, J and clone size, and D and trimming were worked out from the DNA. In all, the sample holds approximately 71,000 clones, and 90% to 95% of those were seen once. The ten largest clones take up 0.95% to 1% of the sample.

Thawed unstimulated PBMCs were stained for CD3, CD4 and CD8 and FACS-sorted into CD3+CD4+ and CD3+CD8+ populations. All 8 studied subjects were randomized to withdrawal of immunosuppression. The Qiagen DNeasy Blood and Tissue Kit was used for genomic DNA isolation. The germline V gene gives CDR1 as SGHVS and CDR2 as FQNEAQ. V loses 2 bases, J loses 4 bases, and the germline ends lie 11 bases apart. The CDR3 goes from the cysteine to the phenylalanine over 15 residues. The only DNA kept is the CDR3, 45 bases in frame from the first base. Details on this clone: The specificity of this receptor is unknown. The input lacks base qualities; no much larger clone sits a single base away.

This receptor chain uses TRBV7-8 and TRBJ2-2; TRBD1 could be the D gene, as 5 bases match. Material: CD4+ T cells from blood, obtained about 27 months after liver transplant. This sequence was found in a human patient who received a liver transplant. In transplant recipients, some T cells may be of donor rather than host origin. This receptor carries the CDR3 CASSLNKGRTGELFF. The base sequence is TGTGCCAGCAGCTTAAATAAGGGGCGCACCGGGGAGCTGTTTTTT.